This is a list of T cell receptor beta chains from one sample in a study of blood T cell repertoires in COVID-19. Some clones are missing from TCRdb's copy, which holds only in-frame ones; the method was immunoSEQ multiplex PCR. The table includes more than 95,000 clones, roughly 80% detected once. Sequences were obtained from peripheral blood. The receptors were sampled from a woman of 80 years or more with acute or convalescent COVID-19. Each CDR3 is given with its conserved first and last residue. Each record gives: V gene, clone size, J gene, CDR3 length, D gene, CDR3 DNA, CDR3 protein. The D gene is left open where the match is weak. Clone size is shown for a subset of rows, as once, few, many or a class of expanded clone.

>TRBV5-1|.|TRBJ2-1|16|TRBD2
TGCGCCAGCAGCTCGAGTCCCGGGACTAGTTTCTATGAGCAGTTCTTC
CASSSSPGTSFYEQFF
>TRBV6-5|.|TRBJ2-2|14|.
TGTGCCAGCAGACTTACAGGGTTGGCCGGGGAGCTGTTTTTT
CASRLTGLAGELFF
>TRBV24-1|.|TRBJ2-7|17|TRBD2
TGTGCCACCGGGGTTCCTTCCGGGACTAGCGGGAGCTACGAGCAGTACTTC
CATGVPSGTSGSYEQYF
>TRBV6-5|.|TRBJ2-5|14|TRBD1
TGTGCCAGCCGGGACAGGGGGGTCCAAGAGACCCAGTACTTC
CASRDRGVQETQYF
>TRBV5-6|.|TRBJ2-7|14|TRBD2
TGTGCCAGCAGCGATAGCGGGAGGGGCGACGAGCAGTACTTC
CASSDSGRGDEQYF
>TRBV27|.|TRBJ1-4|15|.
TGTGCCAGCAGTTTCGGTGGCGGGGCTAATGAAAAACTGTTTTTT
CASSFGGGANEKLFF
>TRBV10-1|.|TRBJ2-1|18|TRBD2
TGCGCCAGCAGTGAGTCTCGAGGGCTAGCGGGAGGAGGCAATGAGCAGTTCTTC
CASSESRGLAGGGNEQFF
>TRBV7-8|.|TRBJ2-1|11|TRBD1
TGTGCCAGCAGCTTAACAGGGGGACAGTTCTTC
CASSLTGGQFF
>TRBV27|.|TRBJ2-7|16|TRBD2
TGTGCCACCCGAGCGCCAACTAGCGGGAGGACCTACGAGCAGTACTTC
CATRAPTSGRTYEQYF
>TRBV5-1|.|TRBJ1-6|18|TRBD1
TGCGCCAGCAGCTCCACCCCGGGACAGATCTCCTATAATTCACCCCTCCACTTT
CASSSTPGQISYNSPLHF
>TRBV2|.|TRBJ2-6|18|TRBD1
TGTGCCAGCAGGGCCAACAGGGGGCTGTCATCTGGGGCCAACGTCCTGACTTTC
CASRANRGLSSGANVLTF
>TRBV28|.|TRBJ1-5|16|TRBD1
TGTGCCAGCAGTTTGAGGACAGGGAGGAAGGATCAGCCCCAGCATTTT
CASSLRTGRKDQPQHF
>TRBV15|.|TRBJ2-7|16|.
TGTGCCACCAGCAGAGAGTTAACACTCCAGGGCTACGAGCAGTACTTC
CATSRELTLQGYEQYF
>TRBV12-3/TRBV12-4|.|TRBJ2-3|13|.
TGTGCCAGCACCCCCGGGGGCACAGATACGCAGTATTTT
CASTPGGTDTQYF
>TRBV24-1|.|TRBJ2-1|15|.
TGTGCCACCAGTAGAAGCGGAAGCTCCTACAATGAGCAGTTCTTC
CATSRSGSSYNEQFF
>TRBV5-1|few|TRBJ2-2|15|.
TGCGCCAGCAGCTTCGCAGGGCAGAACACCGGGGAGCTGTTTTTT
CASSFAGQNTGELFF
>TRBV29-1|.|TRBJ2-1|12|.
TGCAGCGTTCTAGACAGTAGGAATGAGCAGTTCTTC
CSVLDSRNEQFF
>TRBV18|.|TRBJ2-7|15|.
TGTGCCAGCTCACCATTCCGGGACAACTCCTACGAGCAGTACTTC
CASSPFRDNSYEQYF
>TRBV30|.|TRBJ2-3|16|TRBD2
TGTGCCTGGAGTGTACCGCTAGCGGGCTCCACAGATACGCAGTATTTT
CAWSVPLAGSTDTQYF
>TRBV19|.|TRBJ1-1|17|TRBD1
TGTGCCAGTTCGGACAGGCTAAAGCTAGGGCTGAACACTGAAGCTTTCTTT
CASSDRLKLGLNTEAFF
>TRBV11-2|.|TRBJ2-1|14|TRBD2
TGTGCCAGCAGGGAGCGGGGCTCCTACAATGAGCAGTTCTTC
CASRERGSYNEQFF
>TRBV29-1|.|TRBJ2-5|12|.
TGCAGCGTTGGAGGGATCGGAGAGACCCAGTACTTC
CSVGGIGETQYF
>TRBV9|.|TRBJ1-5|13|.
TGTGCCAGCAGCGAACAGGGTCTTGGGCCCCAGCATTTT
CASSEQGLGPQHF
>TRBV24-1|.|TRBJ1-1|11|.
TGTGCCACCAGTGATGGCACCCGAGCTTTCTTT
CATSDGTRAFF
>TRBV7-2|.|TRBJ1-6|15|.
TGTGCCAGCAGCTTAGAAGCCAGGTCTAACTCACCCCTCCACTTT
CASSLEARSNSPLHF
>TRBV7-9|.|TRBJ1-4|15|.
TGTGCCAGCAGGACAACAGAGTCAACTAATGAAAAACTGTTTTTT
CASRTTESTNEKLFF
>TRBV2|.|TRBJ2-7|14|TRBD1
TGTGCCAGCAGTACCGGGACAGGGGTATACGAGCAGTACTTC
CASSTGTGVYEQYF
>TRBV28|.|TRBJ2-3|15|TRBD2
TGTGCCAGCAGTACCGGGACTAGCGGGAGAGATACGCAGTATTTT
CASSTGTSGRDTQYF
>TRBV15|.|TRBJ2-2|17|TRBD2
TGTGCCACCAGTCCCCGGGGTAAAGCGGGAGCCCCCGGGGAGCTGTTTTTT
CATSPRGKAGAPGELFF
>TRBV28|.|TRBJ1-3|13|.
TGTGCCAGCAGTTTAACAGATCGTAACACCATATATTTT
CASSLTDRNTIYF
>TRBV24-1|.|TRBJ2-2|15|TRBD2
TGTGCCACCAGTGATCTAAGCGGGAGAACCGGGGAGCTGTTTTTT
CATSDLSGRTGELFF